The present entry profiles one T cell receptor beta chain with its context. No cognate antigen has been identified for it. No much larger clone exists at a distance of one base, and base qualities are not known. This record belongs to a study of shared T cell receptors in the human thymus (dated by TCRdb to about 2021). As for the study more broadly: The study examined how the human thymus generates shared, self-reactive T-cell receptor alpha chains.

Libraries were built with the immunoSEQ multiplex PCR assay. Here the immuneACCESS table is served through TCRdb, limited to in-frame sequences with V and J called. Missing clones are a known gap in these copies; in checked studies unresolved V genes cover under half, and the rest lacks a known reason. The sample profile shows some 640,000 clones; 70% to 90% of them were found once. The biggest ten clones account for 0.0094% of the sample. CDR1 and CDR2, per the germline V gene (reference sequence), are MNHEY and SMNVEV. V and J lose 0 bases and 2 bases, and a span of 14 bases separates them. From its cysteine to its phenylalanine, the CDR3 spans 17 amino acids. Only the CDR3 part of the read is kept: 51 bases, read in frame from the first base. These same data were also listed under a study on human thymus T cells. As the second publication notes: Immunologically healthy infants undergoing open corrective cardiac surgery for congenital heart defects in Finland were used as donors. The thymus tissue came from surgical resects taken out during corrective cardiac surgery. Usage of V and J gene segments appeared to be biased in both the thymic and the peripheral blood repertoires. The related research found that thymic TCR repertoires overlapped highly between unrelated individuals. The study described the TCR alpha and beta repertoires in roughly 8 infant thymus samples and a few matching peripheral blood samples. Donor ages ranging from roughly 6 to 250 days were recorded, and 5 or 6 male and a couple of female infants were included in the cohort. Thymocytes were freed from the tissue by mechanical means and kept at -70 degrees C as pellets of roughly 8.5-31 million cells. Genomic DNA was extracted from frozen cell pellets with a QIAsymphony instrument. The immunoSEQ multiplex PCR assay was used to amplify the TCRB and TCRAD loci from a standardized amount of quality-controlled genomic DNA. The amplicons covered the V(D)J region and were long enough to include the CDR3 and to identify the V and J genes. Amplicon sequencing was performed on an Illumina platform through the commercial immunoSEQ service. Primer bias and sequencing errors were corrected as previously described, and TCRAD and TCRB definitions were based on the IMGT database. Analysis of the repertoires was done with immunoSEQ Analyzer 3.0 and VDJTools and included basic statistics, V/J segment usage, diversity estimates, rarefaction and pairwise overlap. Diversity was estimated with Chao1, ChaoE, Efron-Thisted, Shannon and inverse Simpson indices, and also on datasets down-sampled to the smallest sample. For repertoire overlap, CDR3 nucleotide sequence, V gene and J gene had to match strictly, and clustering was done by Jaccard-based multidimensional scaling. Thymus samples yielded on average approximately 840,000 unique TCRB clonotypes, compared with 80,000 to 85,000 from blood samples.

The receptor chain draws on TRBV27 and TRBJ1-5; the best D guess is TRBD1, with 5 bases matching. The origin of this receptor is a boy under three years old with a congenital heart defect. Donor details come from another sample of the same person, matched by shared clones. Material for sequencing was thymocytes. The encoded CDR3 is CASSLSQDKAGNQPQHF. The DNA sequence is as follows: TGTGCCAGCAGTTTATCCCAGGACAAGGCGGGCAATCAGCCCCAGCATTTT.